This T cell receptor (beta chain) came from a study of blood T cell repertoires in COVID-19. Overall study context: The study drew acute and convalescent COVID-19 samples from the United States, Italy and Spain.

Profiled with immunoSEQ multiplex PCR; TCRdb holds only in-frame clones, not every one. The sample holds around 310,000 clones, roughly 90% seen once. The CDR3 length is 15 residues. J gave up 1 base and V 2 bases, and 5 bases lay outside the gene matches. Germline CDR1 is SGHNT and CDR2 is YYREEE (reference sequence). A few counts support this clone. The sequence derives from a woman aged 50 to 60 with active or convalescent COVID-19. The chain carries TRBV5-4 and TRBJ1-1, with 7 positions matching TRBD1. Material: peripheral blood. CDR3 in DNA: TGTGCCAGCAGCTTTCCGGGACAGTCGAACACTGAAGCTTTCTTT. It codes for CASSFPGQSNTEAFF.